The source of this TCR beta chain is a study of CD4 T cells in relation to SARS-CoV-2 and coronaviruses. About this clone: What it recognizes is unknown.

CD4+ T cells from unexposed donors were obtained before the COVID-19 pandemic (2011-2018). After nine to ten days of culture, CD4+ T cells were isolated. This CDR3 is 15 amino acids long. Germline-derived CDR1 and CDR2 are LGHDT and YNNKEL (reference sequence). Trimming removed 0 bases from V and 2 bases from J, with 8 bases in between. The data were produced by immunoSEQ multiplex PCR, yet TCRdb's version contains in-frame clones alone and is incomplete. The data hold tens of thousands of clones, with approximately 70% observed a single time. Source material: CD4+ T cells from PBMCs, cultured in vitro. This chain connects TRBV3-1 (or the pseudogene TRBV3-2) to TRBJ1-3, with D unresolved. This clonotype was sampled from a human donor in good health. CDR3 bases: TGTGCCAGCAGCCAAGATACGACCCCTGGAAACACCATATATTTT. Translation gives CASSQDTTPGNTIYF.